The clone carrying this T cell receptor (beta chain) turned up a few times. These data are taken from a study of blood T cell repertoires in COVID-19. Profiled with immunoSEQ multiplex PCR; TCRdb holds only in-frame clones, not every one. The data show over 80,000 clones, around nine tenths seen once. Sequenced: peripheral blood. The TCR comes from a man in his fifties or sixties with acute or convalescent COVID-19.

This chain's CDR3 is CASSLRTSGRALEQYF. DNA of the CDR3: TGTGCCAGCAGCCTACGGACTAGCGGGAGGGCCCTCGAGCAGTACTTC. The V gene is TRBV11-3, the J gene TRBJ2-7; 15 bases are a match to TRBD2. This CDR3 spans 16 amino acids. The V and J ends lost 5 bases and 6 bases, in that order; junction bases with no gene match: 8. Germline CDR1 reads SGHNT; CDR2 reads YENEEA.